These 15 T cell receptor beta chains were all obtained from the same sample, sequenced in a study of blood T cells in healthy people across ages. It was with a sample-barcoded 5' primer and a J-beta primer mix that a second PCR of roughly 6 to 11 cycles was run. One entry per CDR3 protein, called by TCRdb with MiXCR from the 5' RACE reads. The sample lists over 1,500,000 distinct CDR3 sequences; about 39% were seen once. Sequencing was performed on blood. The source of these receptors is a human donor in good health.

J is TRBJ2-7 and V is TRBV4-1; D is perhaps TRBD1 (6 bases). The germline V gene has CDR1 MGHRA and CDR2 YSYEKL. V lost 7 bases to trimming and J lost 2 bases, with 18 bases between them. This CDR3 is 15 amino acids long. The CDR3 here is CASNLSATGAYEQYF. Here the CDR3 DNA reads TGCGCCAGCAACCTAAGTGCGACAGGCGCCTACGAGCAGTACTTC.

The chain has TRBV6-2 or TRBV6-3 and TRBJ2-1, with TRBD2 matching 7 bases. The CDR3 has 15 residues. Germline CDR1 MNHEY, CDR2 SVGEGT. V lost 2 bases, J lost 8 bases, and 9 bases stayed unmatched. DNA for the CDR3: TGTGCCAGCAGTTACCGAAGCGGCCGGGGGGATGAGCAGTTCTTC. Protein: CASSYRSGRGDEQFF.

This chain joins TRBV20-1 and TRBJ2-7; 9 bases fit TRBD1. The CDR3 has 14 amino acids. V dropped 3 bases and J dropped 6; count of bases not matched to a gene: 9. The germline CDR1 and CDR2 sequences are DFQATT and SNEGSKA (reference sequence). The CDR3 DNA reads TGCAGTGCTAGTTCTCCGGGACAGGGCTTCGAGCAGTACTTC. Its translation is CSASSPGQGFEQYF.

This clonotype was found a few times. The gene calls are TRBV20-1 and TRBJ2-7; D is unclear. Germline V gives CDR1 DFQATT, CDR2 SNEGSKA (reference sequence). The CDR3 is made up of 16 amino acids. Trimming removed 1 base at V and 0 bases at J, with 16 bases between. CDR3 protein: CSARGIRGSSSYEQYF. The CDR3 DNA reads TGCAGTGCTAGAGGGATCAGAGGCAGCTCCTCCTACGAGCAGTACTTC.

The chain's CDR3 is CASSANRAFYGYTF. The CDR3 DNA sequence: TGTGCCAGCAGCGCAAACAGGGCCTTCTATGGCTACACCTTC. The chain combines TRBV9 with TRBJ1-2, with a tentative D call TRBD1 (6 bases). Germline V gene data show CDR1 as SGDLS and CDR2 as YYNGEE. The ends were cut back, 3 bases at V and 4 bases at J, with 13 bases in the middle. CDR3 length: 14 residues.

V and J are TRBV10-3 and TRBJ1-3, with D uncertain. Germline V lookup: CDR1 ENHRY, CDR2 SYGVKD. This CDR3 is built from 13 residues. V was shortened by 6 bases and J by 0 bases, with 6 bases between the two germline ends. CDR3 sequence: CAIRGFSGNTIYF. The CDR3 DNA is TGTGCCATCAGAGGTTTCTCTGGAAACACCATATATTTT.

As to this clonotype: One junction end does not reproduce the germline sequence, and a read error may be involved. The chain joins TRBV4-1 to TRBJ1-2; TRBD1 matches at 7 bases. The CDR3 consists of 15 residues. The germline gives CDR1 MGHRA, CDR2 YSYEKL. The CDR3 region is CASGQAPQGYYGYTF. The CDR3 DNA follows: TGCGCCAGCGGCCAAGCTCCACAGGGGTATTATGGCTACACCTTC.

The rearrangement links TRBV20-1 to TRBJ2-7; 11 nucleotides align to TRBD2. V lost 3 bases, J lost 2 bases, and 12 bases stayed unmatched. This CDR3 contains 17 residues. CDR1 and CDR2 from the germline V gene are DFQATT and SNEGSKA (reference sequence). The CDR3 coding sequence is TGCAGTGCTAGTAGAGGTATAATGACTAGCGGGGCCTACGAGCAGTACTTC. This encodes CSASRGIMTSGAYEQYF.

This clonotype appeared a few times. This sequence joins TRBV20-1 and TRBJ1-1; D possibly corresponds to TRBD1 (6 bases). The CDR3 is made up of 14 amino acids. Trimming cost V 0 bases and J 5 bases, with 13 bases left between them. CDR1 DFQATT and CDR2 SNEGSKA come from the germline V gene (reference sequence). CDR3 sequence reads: CSARDNRVGTEAFF. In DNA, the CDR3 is TGCAGTGCTAGAGATAACAGGGTCGGGACTGAAGCTTTCTTT.

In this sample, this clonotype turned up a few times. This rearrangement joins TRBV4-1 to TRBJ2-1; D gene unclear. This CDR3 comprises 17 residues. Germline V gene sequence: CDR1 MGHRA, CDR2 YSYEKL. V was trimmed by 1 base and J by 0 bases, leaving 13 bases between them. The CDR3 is CASSQVPVWYSYNEQFF. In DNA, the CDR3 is TGCGCCAGCAGCCAAGTTCCTGTTTGGTACTCCTACAATGAGCAGTTCTTC.

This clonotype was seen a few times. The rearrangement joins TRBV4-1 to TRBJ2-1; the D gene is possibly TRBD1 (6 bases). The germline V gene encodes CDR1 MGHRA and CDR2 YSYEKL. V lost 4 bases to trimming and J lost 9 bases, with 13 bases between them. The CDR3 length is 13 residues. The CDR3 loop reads CASSLPRGGEQFF. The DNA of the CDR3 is TGCGCCAGCAGCCTCCCTAGAGGGGGTGAGCAGTTCTTC.

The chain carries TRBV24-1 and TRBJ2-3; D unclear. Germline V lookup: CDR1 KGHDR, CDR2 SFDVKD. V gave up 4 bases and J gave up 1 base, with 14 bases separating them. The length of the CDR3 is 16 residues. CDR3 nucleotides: TGTGCCACCAGTGACCTTCCAACCCACGGCACAGATACGCAGTATTTT. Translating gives CATSDLPTHGTDTQYF.

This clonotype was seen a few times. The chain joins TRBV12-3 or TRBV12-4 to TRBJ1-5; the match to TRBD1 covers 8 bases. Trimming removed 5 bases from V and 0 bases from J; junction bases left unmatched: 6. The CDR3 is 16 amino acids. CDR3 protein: CASSRGTGSSNQPQHF. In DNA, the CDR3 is TGTGCCAGCAGTCGGGGGACAGGCAGTAGCAATCAGCCCCAGCATTTT.

The CDR3 loop reads CASSSPTGGLHGYTF. Written as DNA, the CDR3 is TGTGCCAGCAGTTCGCCGACAGGGGGCCTCCATGGCTACACCTTC. The chain links TRBV28 to TRBJ1-2, with 10 bases lining up with TRBD1. Germline V gene lookup returns CDR1 MDHEN and CDR2 SYDVKM. The length of the CDR3 is 15 residues. The trim removed 4 bases at V and 6 bases at J, leaving 8 bases unmatched.

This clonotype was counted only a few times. CDR3 sequence: CASSHPQGGGYTEAFF. The CDR3, as DNA: TGTGCCAGCAGTCACCCTCAGGGGGGCGGGTACACTGAAGCTTTCTTT. The chain links TRBV12-3 or TRBV12-4 to TRBJ1-1, with 7 bases that match TRBD1. Germline trimming cut 5 bases from V and 3 bases from J; bases unmatched to any gene: 12. This CDR3 comprises 16 residues.